This entry concerns a single T cell receptor beta chain. Its antigen remains unknown. Germline CDR1 reads MDHEN; CDR2 reads SYDVKM. This CDR3 region has 16 residues. J gave up 2 bases and V 10 bases, and 11 bases lay outside the gene matches. This sample was included in a study of PD-1 blockade in classical Hodgkin lymphoma. Study results and caveats: Baseline TCR diversity was reportedly lower in newly diagnosed patients than healthy donors.

The table came from immunoSEQ multiplex PCR; TCRdb's copy has only in-frame clones and leaves some out. The data hold 55,000 to 80,000 clones, with 85% to 95% observed a single time. With no exception, relapse followed autologous stem cell transplantation in all patients, and brentuximab vedotin exposure varied. Complete response, partial response or progressive disease made up the best responses. V is TRBV28 and J is TRBJ2-1, with 10 bases identical to TRBD2. The sample consisted of peripheral blood mononuclear cells (PBMCs), taken at baseline. This receptor was taken from a human donor with classical Hodgkin lymphoma. The CDR3 loop reads CATHVTSGTAYNEQFF. In DNA, the CDR3 is TGTGCCACCCATGTCACTAGCGGGACTGCCTACAATGAGCAGTTCTTC.